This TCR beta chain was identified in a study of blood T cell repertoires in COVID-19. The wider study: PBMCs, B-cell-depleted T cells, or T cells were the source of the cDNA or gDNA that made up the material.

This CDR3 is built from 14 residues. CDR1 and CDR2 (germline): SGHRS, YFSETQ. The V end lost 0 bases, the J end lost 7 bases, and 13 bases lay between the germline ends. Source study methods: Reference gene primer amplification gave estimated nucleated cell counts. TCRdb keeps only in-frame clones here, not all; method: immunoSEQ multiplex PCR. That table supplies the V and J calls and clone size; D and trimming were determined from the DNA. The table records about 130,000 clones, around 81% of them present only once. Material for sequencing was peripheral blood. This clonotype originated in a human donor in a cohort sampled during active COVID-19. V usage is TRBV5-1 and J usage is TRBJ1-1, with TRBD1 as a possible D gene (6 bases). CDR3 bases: TGCGCCAGCAGCTTGGGGGACACTGCTGTTGAAGCTTTCTTT. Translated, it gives CASSLGDTAVEAFF. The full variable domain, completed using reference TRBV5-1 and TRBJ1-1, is KAGVTQTPRYLIKTRGQQVTLSCSPISGHRSVSWYQQTPGQGLQFLFEYFSETQRNKGNFPGRFSGRQFSNSRSEMNVSTLELGDSALYLCASSLGDTAVEAFFGQGTRLTVV.